The 23 T cell receptor beta chains given below trace back to one sample, sequenced in a study of T cells after posttransplantation cyclophosphamide. The repertoire was sequenced with immunoSEQ multiplex PCR; TCRdb's copy has only in-frame clones and lacks some. The data hold tens of thousands of clones, with about 84% observed a single time. The specimen sequenced was PBMCs. These receptors came from a woman in her sixties with a blood cancer, CMV-positive, and with a related stem cell donor.

This CDR3 is CASSPTSGSRNEQFF. DNA of the CDR3: TGTGCCAGCAGCCCGACTAGCGGGAGCCGCAATGAGCAGTTCTTC. The V call is TRBV2, the J call TRBJ2-1; 12 bases agree with TRBD2. V trimming: 6 bases; J trimming: 6 bases; junction bases outside the gene matches: 6. The CDR3 is 15 residues long. CDR1 is SNHLY, CDR2 FYNNEI, per germline.

V usage is TRBV19 and J usage is TRBJ1-2; possible D gene TRBD1, 6 bases. CDR3 size: 12 residues. V lost 10 bases, J lost 4 bases, and 13 bases lay in between. Per germline, CDR1 LNHDA and CDR2 SQIVND (reference sequence). CDR3 nucleotide sequence: TGTGCCATTTATGGACAGACCTATGGCTACACCTTC. It translates to CAIYGQTYGYTF.

The chain recombines TRBV11-2 with TRBJ2-7; possible D gene TRBD2, 5 bases. V lost 5 bases to trimming and J lost 4 bases, with 21 bases between them. Germline V gene data show CDR1 as SGHAT and CDR2 as FQNNGV. This CDR3 region has 16 residues. CDR3 residues: CASSPQLNRGSYEQYF. The CDR3 bases are TGTGCCAGCAGCCCACAGTTGAACCGCGGGTCGTACGAGCAGTACTTC.

This chain joins TRBV30 and TRBJ1-6; tentatively, D is TRBD1 (6 bases). V was cut by 3 bases and J by 5 bases, with 26 bases left in between. CDR3 length: 19 amino acids. Germline assignment: CDR1 GTSNPN and CDR2 SVGIG (reference sequence). CDR3 DNA sequence: TGTGCCTGGAGAGGGAGGCGACCCAGGGAGGGGGAAAATAATTCACCCCTCCACTTT. This encodes CAWRGRRPREGENNSPLHF.

The chain joins TRBV29-1 to TRBJ2-2, with a possible D match to TRBD1 (5 bases). This CDR3 has 14 residues. The germline V gene encodes CDR1 SQVTM and CDR2 ANQGSEA. V was cut by 3 bases and J by 2 bases, with 10 bases left in between. Here the CDR3 reads CSVDRGLNTGELFF. In nucleotides, the CDR3 is TGCAGCGTTGATAGGGGCTTAAACACCGGGGAGCTGTTTTTT.

This clone was observed once. This chain joins TRBV6-5 and TRBJ2-7, with 7 bases identical to TRBD1. The CDR3 is 13 residues long. Trimming took 10 bases from V and 2 from J; bases not matched to a gene: 8. The germline CDR1 and CDR2 sequences are MNHEY and SVGAGI. This CDR3 is CATRRGQAYEQYF. The CDR3 DNA reads TGTGCCACCCGACGAGGACAGGCCTACGAGCAGTACTTC.

The chain couples TRBV4-1 to TRBJ2-3; 8 positions match TRBD2. V lost 4 bases to trimming and J lost 7 bases; unmatched junction nucleotides: 7. CDR3 size: 14 residues. The V gene's germline CDR1 is MGHRA and CDR2 YSYEKL. The CDR3 bases are TGCGCCAGCAGCCCCCAGCGGGAGAGGAATACGCAGTATTTT. This translates into CASSPQRERNTQYF.

This chain links TRBV4-2 with TRBJ2-3; 7 nucleotides align to TRBD1. Per germline, CDR1 LGHNA and CDR2 YNFKEQ. The CDR3 consists of 17 residues. V lost 0 bases, J lost 1 base, and 7 bases stayed unmatched. CDR3 in amino acids: CASSQEPRGSGTDTQYF. The CDR3 bases are TGTGCCAGCAGCCAAGAACCCAGGGGGAGTGGCACAGATACGCAGTATTTT.

The V call is TRBV6-1, the J call TRBJ1-2; TRBD1 matches 7 bases. The germline CDR1 and CDR2 sequences are MNHNS and SASEGT. CDR3 size: 16 residues. V lost 3 bases and J lost 4; bases outside the gene matches: 11. CDR3 coding DNA: TGTGCCAGCAGTGATTGGACAGGCGAGTTTGGCTATGGCTACACCTTC. Translation gives CASSDWTGEFGYGYTF.

V usage is TRBV18 and J usage is TRBJ1-1, with D possibly being TRBD1 (5 bases). V was trimmed by 6 bases and J by 5 bases, leaving 7 bases between them. CDR3 length: 11 residues. Germline-derived CDR1 and CDR2 are KGHSH and LQKENI. This CDR3 is CASSQGTEAFF. In nucleotides, the CDR3 is TGTGCCAGCTCCCAGGGAACTGAAGCTTTCTTT.

In this sample, this clone turned up a few times. The chain combines TRBV7-9 with TRBJ1-1, with a possible D match to TRBD1 (5 bases). Germline V gene sequence: CDR1 SEHNR, CDR2 FQNEAQ (reference sequence). The CDR3 contains 13 residues. V dropped 4 bases and J dropped 1 base, with 7 bases sitting between them. The CDR3 reads CASSSTGNTEAFF. The CDR3 DNA sequence: TGTGCCAGCAGCTCAACAGGGAACACTGAAGCTTTCTTT.

This chain links TRBV6-5 with TRBJ2-1; no definite D call. The CDR3 is 16 amino acids. Trimming pared 2 bases from V and 1 base from J, leaving 12 bases between. Germline CDR1 MNHEY, CDR2 SVGAGI. The CDR3 sequence: CASSYGSVQSYNEQFF. CDR3 nucleotide sequence: TGTGCCAGCAGTTACGGTTCGGTACAGTCCTACAATGAGCAGTTCTTC.

The V gene is TRBV6-1, the J gene TRBJ2-3; 12 bases line up with TRBD2. Unmatched junction bases numbered 1, after V lost 9 bases and J lost 3 bases. The CDR3 totals 13 residues. Looked up from germline, CDR1 is MNHNS and CDR2 is SASEGT. CDR3 sequence (DNA): TGTGCCAGACTAGCGGGAGGAACAGATACGCAGTATTTT. Encoded protein: CARLAGGTDTQYF.

The chain uses TRBV29-1 and TRBJ2-6; D is uncertain. This CDR3 comprises 12 residues. Germline lookup yields CDR1 SQVTM and CDR2 ANQGSEA. V gave up 7 bases and J gave up 0 bases, with 4 bases separating them. CDR3 sequence: CSAFSGANVLTF. CDR3 DNA: TGCAGCGCCTTCTCTGGGGCCAACGTCCTGACTTTC.

The rearrangement links TRBV19 to TRBJ2-5, with 9 bases identical to TRBD1. Looked up from germline, CDR1 is LNHDA and CDR2 is SQIVND (reference sequence). The J segment lost 7 bases and the V segment lost 5 bases, leaving 14 bases of the junction unmatched. CDR3 length: 16 amino acids. The CDR3 is CASSVSPGQGFATQYF. CDR3 DNA: TGTGCCAGTAGTGTTTCCCCGGGACAGGGATTCGCGACCCAGTACTTC.

The V call is TRBV5-1, the J call TRBJ1-1, with D perhaps TRBD1 (6 bases). The CDR3 is 15 amino acids. Between the trimmed V and J ends, which lost 0 bases and 3 bases, there was a span of 12 bases. Germline V gives CDR1 SGHRS, CDR2 YFSETQ. The DNA of the CDR3 is TGCGCCAGCAGCTTGGTCCCAGGGGCGGACACTGAAGCTTTCTTT. Translation gives CASSLVPGADTEAFF.

This clone was seen more than once but under ten times. Germline and junction disagree at one end, which may indicate a read error. This chain links TRBV2 with TRBJ1-1; 8 positions agree with TRBD1. Germline-derived CDR1 and CDR2 are SNHLY and FYNNEI. This CDR3 has 13 amino acids. The CDR3 sequence is CASREDRGTEAFF. CDR3 nucleotides: TGTGCCAGCAGGGAAGACAGGGGCACTGAAGCTTTCTTT.

The chain carries TRBV6-1 and TRBJ2-1; 9 bases match TRBD2. The germline V gene has CDR1 MNHNS and CDR2 SASEGT. J gave up 9 bases and V 1 base, and 7 bases lay outside the gene matches. This CDR3 is 15 amino acids long. The DNA of the CDR3 is TGTGCCAGCAGTGAAGTTGGTAGCGGGAGTAGTGAGCAGTTCTTC. Translation: CASSEVGSGSSEQFF.

This clone was seen only a few times. The chain is built from TRBV9 and TRBJ2-4, with TRBD1 as a possible D gene (8 bases). The CDR3 loop spans 15 amino acids. Trimming took off 4 bases at V and 6 bases at J, with 17 bases between the two ends. In germline, CDR1 is SGDLS, CDR2 YYNGEE. The CDR3 here is CASSPTYRGGNIQYF. The DNA for the CDR3 is TGTGCCAGCAGCCCTACCTACAGGGGGGGAAACATTCAGTACTTC. Combining the CDR3 with reference TRBV9 and TRBJ2-4 gives the whole variable domain DSGVTQTPKHLITATGQRVTLRCSPRSGDLSVYWYQQSLDQGLQFLIQYYNGEERAKGNILERFSAQQFPDLHSELNLSSLELGDSALYFCASSPTYRGGNIQYFGAGTRLSVL.

The V gene is TRBV6-5, the J gene TRBJ1-1; TRBD1 matches at 7 bases. This CDR3 comprises 12 residues. Germline CDR1 and CDR2: MNHEY and SVGAGI. With 0 bases clipped from V and 12 bases from J, the junction kept 4 bases outside the gene matches. CDR3 sequence (DNA): TGTGCCAGCAGTTACTCGACAGGGATAACTTTCTTT. Its translation: CASSYSTGITFF.

This chain links TRBV6-5 with TRBJ1-2; 7 bases agree with TRBD1. Germline values: CDR1 MNHEY, CDR2 SVGAGI. J was trimmed by 4 bases and V by 6 bases; bases with no gene match: 8. This CDR3 contains 14 residues. The CDR3: CASSPQGGSYGYTF. CDR3 DNA: TGTGCCAGCAGCCCGCAGGGGGGCAGCTATGGCTACACCTTC.

The chain couples TRBV30 to TRBJ2-2; D possibly corresponds to TRBD1 (6 bases). The germline CDR1 and CDR2 sequences are GTSNPN and SVGIG (reference sequence). This CDR3 has 13 residues. V was clipped by 5 bases and J by 2 bases, with 9 bases between them. CDR3 bases: TGTGCCTGGGGGACACATAACACCGGGGAGCTGTTTTTT. Translation: CAWGTHNTGELFF.

The CDR3 DNA follows: TGTGCCAGCAGCTTGGACCGGAGCTATGGCTACACCTTC. Amino acids: CASSLDRSYGYTF. The gene calls are TRBV5-6 and TRBJ1-2; no definite D call. Germline CDR1 and CDR2: SGHDT and YYEEEE. V was shortened by 0 bases and J by 4 bases, with 7 bases between the two germline ends. This CDR3 is built from 13 residues.